This T cell receptor (beta chain) was identified during a study of shared clonotypes between healthy human individuals. Trimming cost V 2 bases and J 2 bases, with 12 bases left between them. This CDR3 region has 15 residues. Germline loops: CDR1 MGHDK, CDR2 SYGVNS. As originally analysed: Sequence data from immunoSEQ were junction-only and lacked quality scores; consequently, filtering differed. Assay used: immunoSEQ multiplex PCR; TCRdb lists only in-frame clones, some missing. The V and J calls and clone size are taken from that table; D and trimming were inferred from the DNA. The table records 1,500,000 or so clones, approximately 98.5% of them present only once.

The clonotype comes from a young man in good health. The sequenced material came from naive CD4+ T cells sorted from blood. This sample's subset: CD45RA+ positively selected. The chain recombines TRBV25-1 with TRBJ2-5; D is possibly TRBD2 (7 bases). The CDR3 loop reads CASSERGGLQETQYF. DNA for the CDR3: TGTGCCAGCAGTGAACGCGGGGGCCTGCAAGAGACCCAGTACTTC.